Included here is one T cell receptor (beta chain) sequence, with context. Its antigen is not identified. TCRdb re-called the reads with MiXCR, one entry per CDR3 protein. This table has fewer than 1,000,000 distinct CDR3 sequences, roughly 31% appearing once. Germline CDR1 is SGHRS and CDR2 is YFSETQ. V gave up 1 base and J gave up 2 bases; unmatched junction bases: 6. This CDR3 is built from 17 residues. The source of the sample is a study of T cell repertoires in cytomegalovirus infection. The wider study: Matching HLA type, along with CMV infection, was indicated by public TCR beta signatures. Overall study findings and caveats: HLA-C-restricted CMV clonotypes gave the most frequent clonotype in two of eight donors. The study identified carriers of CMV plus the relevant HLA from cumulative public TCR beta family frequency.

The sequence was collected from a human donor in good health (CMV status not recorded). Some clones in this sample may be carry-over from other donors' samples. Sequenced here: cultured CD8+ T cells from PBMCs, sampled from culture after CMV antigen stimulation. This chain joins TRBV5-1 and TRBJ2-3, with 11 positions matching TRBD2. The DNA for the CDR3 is TGCGCCAGCAGCTTGACTAGCGGGGGCCGTTTCACAGATACGCAGTATTTT. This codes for CASSLTSGGRFTDTQYF. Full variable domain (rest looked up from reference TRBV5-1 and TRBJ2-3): KAGVTQTPRYLIKTRGQQVTLSCSPISGHRSVSWYQQTPGQGLQFLFEYFSETQRNKGNFPGRFSGRQFSNSRSEMNVSTLELGDSALYLCASSLTSGGRFTDTQYFGPGTRLTVL.